This entry features one T cell receptor (beta chain) sequence. Sequencing was performed with immunoSEQ multiplex PCR; in TCRdb, only in-frame clones are kept and a portion is missing. The sample includes about 220,000 clones, roughly 80% of them seen just once. The source of the sample is a study of blood T cell repertoires in COVID-19. Study context: Whether acute or convalescent, the COVID-19 samples came from the United States, Italy and Spain. T cells, B-cell-depleted T cells, or PBMCs provided the cDNA or gDNA that served as material.

The clonotype comes from a young woman who had recovered from COVID-19. Sample: peripheral blood.

CDR3 sequence (DNA): TGTGCCAGCTCACCGGTGGGACAGGGGATGAACACTGAAGCTTTCTTT. This sequence encodes CASSPVGQGMNTEAFF. The chain recombines TRBV18 with TRBJ1-1; 10 bases match TRBD1. The CDR3 runs to 16 residues. The V and J ends lost 3 bases and 0 bases, in that order; junction bases with no gene match: 4. The germline V gene encodes CDR1 KGHSH and CDR2 LQKENI.